These T cell receptor beta chains were read from a single sample in a study of blood T cell repertoires in COVID-19. This table comes from immunoSEQ multiplex PCR, and its TCRdb copy is limited to in-frame clones, with some not included. There are 170,000 or so clones in the sample; about 86% occur only once, and about 9.6% lies in the top ten. Sequences were obtained from peripheral blood. The receptor source for this set is a man aged 50 to 60 with active or convalescent COVID-19. CDR3s include the opening cysteine and the closing phenylalanine or tryptophan. The D gene is left open where the match is weak. Clone size appears in some rows only: once, few, many, or a class for an expanded clone.

D | J | size | V | CDR3 | DNA
TRBD1 | TRBJ1-5 | few | TRBV10-3 | CATLQGSNQPQHF | TGTGCCACGTTACAGGGGAGCAATCAGCCCCAGCATTTT
TRBD2 | TRBJ2-1 | . | TRBV6-4 | CASSLSGSKNNEQFF | TGTGCCAGCAGCCTTAGCGGGAGCAAGAACAATGAGCAGTTCTTC
. | TRBJ1-1 | . | TRBV21-1 | CASSKVRQGMNTEAFF | TGTGCCAGCAGCAAAGTCCGACAGGGAATGAACACTGAAGCTTTCTTT
. | TRBJ1-6 | few | TRBV9 | CASSVGAGKVSPLHF | TGTGCCAGCAGCGTAGGGGCAGGGAAGGTGTCACCCCTCCACTTT
. | TRBJ1-2 | . | TRBV12-3/TRBV12-4 | CASSDLGDGYTF | TGTGCCAGCAGTGACCTAGGCGATGGCTACACCTTC
. | TRBJ1-4 | . | TRBV14 | CASSKDREKLFF | TGTGCCAGCTCAAAAGATCGGGAAAAACTGTTTTTT
. | TRBJ2-7 | . | TRBV7-9 | CASSHLDAGAREEQYF | TGTGCCAGCAGCCACCTAGATGCGGGGGCCAGAGAGGAGCAGTACTTC
. | TRBJ1-5 | . | TRBV4-1 | CASSQDFASGNRPQHF | TGCGCCAGCAGCCAAGATTTTGCGTCAGGGAACCGGCCCCAGCATTTT
. | TRBJ1-1 | . | TRBV5-1 | CASSLDRDNTEAFF | TGCGCCAGCAGCTTGGACAGAGACAACACTGAAGCTTTCTTT
. | TRBJ2-3 | . | TRBV6-4 | CASSVGHSTDTQYF | TGTGCCAGCAGTGTCGGACATTCGACAGATACGCAGTATTTT
TRBD2 | TRBJ2-3 | . | TRBV27 | CASTVGSGSGDTQYF | TGTGCCAGCACCGTGGGGAGCGGGAGCGGGGATACGCAGTATTTT
. | TRBJ1-6 | . | TRBV15 | CATSRDGRDSPLHF | TGTGCCACCAGCAGAGATGGGCGGGATTCACCCCTCCACTTT
. | TRBJ1-4 | . | TRBV6-5 | CATSLGAGEKLFF | TGTGCCACCTCCTTAGGGGCTGGAGAAAAACTGTTTTTT
. | TRBJ1-1 | few | TRBV20-1 | CSASPPSPNTEAFF | TGCAGTGCTAGTCCCCCCTCTCCGAACACTGAAGCTTTCTTT
TRBD2 | TRBJ2-7 | . | TRBV6-5 | CASRGELAGLGEQYF | TGTGCCAGCAGAGGAGAACTAGCGGGATTAGGGGAGCAGTACTTC
. | TRBJ1-1 | . | TRBV15 | CATSLLRNTEAFF | TGTGCCACCAGCCTCCTCCGGAACACTGAAGCTTTCTTT
TRBD2 | TRBJ2-1 | . | TRBV5-1 | CASSYPSGGNNEQFF | TGCGCCAGCAGCTATCCTAGCGGGGGGAACAATGAGCAGTTCTTC
. | TRBJ1-2 | . | TRBV5-4 | CASSLAAGASGYTF | TGTGCCAGCAGCTTGGCTGCGGGGGCTAGTGGCTACACCTTC
. | TRBJ2-7 | . | TRBV3-1/TRBV3-2 | CASSHRGSVPYEQYF | TGTGCCAGCAGCCACAGGGGTAGCGTCCCCTACGAGCAGTACTTC
TRBD2 | TRBJ2-7 | . | TRBV9 | CASSVGGGPYEQYF | TGTGCCAGCAGCGTAGGCGGGGGGCCCTACGAGCAGTACTTC
. | TRBJ2-7 | . | TRBV20-1 | CSASYSGGGNYKQYF | TGCAGTGCTAGTTACAGCGGTGGGGGGAATTACAAGCAGTACTTC
. | TRBJ1-2 | . | TRBV6-5 | CATRYNGYTF | TGTGCCACCCGTTATAATGGCTACACCTTC
TRBD1 | TRBJ1-5 | . | TRBV19 | CASSIGGRGTGLNPQHF | TGTGCCAGTAGTATAGGGGGGCGGGGGACAGGATTAAATCCCCAGCATTTT
TRBD1 | TRBJ2-2 | once | TRBV4-2 | CASSPGTGVGGELFF | TGTGCCAGCAGCCCCGGGACAGGGGTGGGCGGGGAGCTGTTTTTT
. | TRBJ2-2 | . | TRBV11-3 | CASSTSGRINTGELFF | TGTGCCAGCAGCACTAGTGGGAGAATTAACACCGGGGAGCTGTTTTTT
TRBD1 | TRBJ2-5 | . | TRBV5-1 | CASSVRPGQGLETQYF | TGCGCCAGCAGCGTTCGACCGGGACAGGGTTTGGAGACCCAGTACTTC
. | TRBJ2-5 | . | TRBV30 | CAWKLAKTQYF | TGTGCCTGGAAACTAGCAAAGACCCAGTACTTC
. | TRBJ2-1 | . | TRBV21-1 | CANPPGQGRNEQFF | TGTGCCAACCCCCCGGGACAGGGCCGCAATGAGCAGTTCTTC
. | TRBJ1-5 | once | TRBV4-3 | CASSQELAAGDQPQHF | TGCGCCAGCAGCCAAGAATTGGCAGCAGGGGATCAGCCCCAGCATTTT
TRBD2 | TRBJ2-7 | . | TRBV5-1 | CASSLLGGGLASYEQYF | TGCGCCAGCAGTTTGTTGGGAGGGGGACTAGCCTCCTACGAGCAGTACTTC
. | TRBJ1-2 | many | TRBV19 | CASSGGGGYGYTF | TGTGCCAGTAGCGGCGGGGGTGGCTATGGCTACACCTTC
TRBD1 | TRBJ2-3 | . | TRBV5-6 | CASSRQGKKVTDTQYF | TGTGCCAGCAGTAGACAGGGTAAGAAGGTCACAGATACGCAGTATTTT
TRBD1 | TRBJ1-6 | . | TRBV4-3 | CASSQDQGAYSPLHF | TGCGCCAGCAGCCAAGACCAGGGGGCTTATTCACCCCTCCACTTT
. | TRBJ2-3 | . | TRBV5-1 | CASSPRVADTQYF | TGCGCCAGCAGCCCCAGGGTAGCAGATACGCAGTATTTT
TRBD1 | TRBJ1-3 | . | TRBV5-4 | CASSSPGQGNSGNTIYF | TGTGCCAGCAGCTCTCCCGGACAGGGGAACTCTGGAAACACCATATATTTT
. | TRBJ1-2 | . | TRBV5-1 | CASSLFSGTNYGYTF | TGCGCCAGCAGCTTGTTCTCAGGGACTAACTATGGCTACACCTTC
. | TRBJ2-3 | . | TRBV6-2/TRBV6-3 | CASSSGGHRTDTQYF | TGTGCCAGTAGCTCCGGTGGACACCGCACAGATACGCAGTATTTT
. | TRBJ1-3 | . | TRBV30 | CAWSRGGHSGNTIYF | TGTGCCTGGAGTCGGGGGGGACACTCGGGAAACACCATATATTTT
. | TRBJ1-5 | . | TRBV11-2 | CASSVGVNQPQHF | TGTGCCAGCAGCGTCGGGGTCAATCAGCCCCAGCATTTT
. | TRBJ1-4 | . | TRBV3-1/TRBV3-2 | CASTIRGGKLFF | TGTGCCAGCACGATCAGGGGCGGAAAACTGTTTTTT
TRBD1 | TRBJ1-1 | few | TRBV18 | CASSQQGSVNTEAFF | TGTGCCAGCTCTCAACAGGGGTCGGTGAACACTGAAGCTTTCTTT
TRBD1 | TRBJ1-2 | . | TRBV10-3 | CASLSGQGARSYGYTF | TGTGCCTCTCTCTCGGGACAGGGGGCGCGGAGCTATGGCTACACCTTC
TRBD1 | TRBJ1-3 | many | TRBV27 | CASSLDRGGNTIYF | TGTGCCAGCAGTTTAGACAGGGGCGGAAACACCATATATTTT
TRBD1 | TRBJ2-2 | . | TRBV5-4 | CASSRGQENTGELFF | TGTGCCAGCAGCAGGGGACAGGAGAACACCGGGGAGCTGTTTTTT